The rows below give T cell receptor beta chains drawn from one sample of a study of Ad26.COV2.S vaccination and SARS-CoV-2 variants. Profiled with immunoSEQ multiplex PCR; TCRdb holds only in-frame clones, not every one. The sample has fewer than 500,000 clones, about nine tenths seen once. The sample consisted of peripheral blood, taken in a trial of Ad26.COV2.S vaccine versus placebo. Source of these receptors: a person aged 18-60 years who received the Ad26.COV2.S COVID-19 vaccine or a placebo. Each CDR3 is given with its conserved first and last residue. A D gene is named only where the DNA matches it firmly.

>TRBJ1-1|NA|TRBV27
TGTGCCAGTAAGACAGCGAACACTGAAGCTTTCTTT
CASKTANTEAFF
>TRBJ1-2|NA|TRBV9
TGTGCCAGCAGCGTAGTCCCAGCAAAAAACTATGGCTACACCTTC
CASSVVPAKNYGYTF
>TRBJ1-1|TRBD1|TRBV7-3
TGTGCCAGCAGCCCTTACCCATCAGGGGGCACTGAAGCTTTCTTT
CASSPYPSGGTEAFF
>TRBJ1-4|NA|TRBV6-1
TGTGCCAGCAGTGAACGAAGGGCAACTAATGAAAAACTGTTTTTT
CASSERRATNEKLFF
>TRBJ2-7|NA|TRBV19
TGTGCCAGTAGTATAGACCCATCGAGGGGAGTCAGCTCCTACGAGCAGTACTTC
CASSIDPSRGVSSYEQYF
>TRBJ2-5|TRBD1|TRBV5-1
TGCGCCAGCAGCTTGGCCAGGGGGCGTTGGGAAGAGACCCAGTACTTC
CASSLARGRWEETQYF
>TRBJ2-7|TRBD2|TRBV27
TGTGCCAGCAGTTCAACTAGCGGGAGGCGATACGAGCAGTACTTC
CASSSTSGRRYEQYF
>TRBJ2-7|TRBD2|TRBV19
TGTGCCGGGAGAGCGGGAGATGCCCCGAAAAGCTCCTACGAGCAGTACTTC
CAGRAGDAPKSSYEQYF
>TRBJ2-6|TRBD1|TRBV27
TGTGCCAGCAGTCTCCGGACAGGGGGCTTCGGGGCCAACGTCCTGACTTTC
CASSLRTGGFGANVLTF
>TRBJ1-2|NA|TRBV30
TGTGCCTGGAGTGTAAGCGGGGTGGGCTATGGCTACACCTTC
CAWSVSGVGYGYTF